The 22 T cell receptor beta chains below come from one sample, sequenced in a study of blood T cell repertoires in COVID-19. Produced via immunoSEQ multiplex PCR; TCRdb's table is partial and in-frame only. The sample shows 250,000 to 300,000 clones, 75% to 90% of them seen only once. Material for sequencing was peripheral blood. The receptors come from a woman aged 70-85 years with COVID-19, enrolled during active disease.

The chain links TRBV4-1 to TRBJ2-1; 11 positions match TRBD2. From germline, CDR1 is MGHRA and CDR2 YSYEKL. The CDR3 extends over 18 amino acids. V was pared by 1 base and J by 2 bases, with 7 bases of the junction left unmatched. In nucleotides, the CDR3 is TGCGCCAGCAGCCAAGTCCTAGCGGGAGGCCGGGCCTACAATGAGCAGTTCTTC. Translated, it gives CASSQVLAGGRAYNEQFF.

The V and J genes are TRBV7-8 and TRBJ1-1; 9 nucleotides line up with TRBD1. There are 15 residues in the CDR3. Trimming took 5 bases from V and 1 from J; bases not matched to a gene: 5. Germline CDR1 and CDR2: SGHVS and FQNEAQ. The CDR3 reads CASSPWTGENTEAFF. The CDR3 DNA reads as TGTGCCAGCAGCCCATGGACAGGGGAGAACACTGAAGCTTTCTTT.

This clone was detected only once. The V call is TRBV7-2, the J call TRBJ1-1; no reliable D call. Germline V gene data show CDR1 as SGHTA and CDR2 as FQGNSA. The germline V and J ends were trimmed by 5 bases and 6 bases, with 13 bases remaining between them. The CDR3 is made up of 13 amino acids. This CDR3 is CASSGRGPSEAFF. The CDR3 DNA reads as TGTGCCAGCAGCGGGCGAGGGCCATCTGAAGCTTTCTTT.

The V gene is TRBV24-1, the J gene TRBJ2-3, with D perhaps TRBD2 (7 bases). CDR3 length equals 16 residues. Germline loops: CDR1 KGHDR, CDR2 SFDVKD. Trimming took off 0 bases at V and 2 bases at J, with 11 bases between the two ends. The chain's CDR3 is CATSDLQGTNTDTQYF. For the CDR3, the DNA is TGTGCCACCAGTGATTTGCAGGGGACTAACACAGATACGCAGTATTTT.

This clone was detected ten times or more. The gene calls are TRBV28 and TRBJ1-5, with TRBD1 as a possible D gene (6 bases). V was clipped by 5 bases and J by 0 bases, with 17 bases between them. Germline CDR1 MDHEN, CDR2 SYDVKM. This CDR3 spans 17 amino acids. The CDR3 DNA reads TGTGCCAGCAGTGCCTATACACAGGGAAATAGCAATCAGCCCCAGCATTTT. It yields the protein CASSAYTQGNSNQPQHF. The full variable domain, with the rest looked up from reference TRBV28 and TRBJ1-5, is DVKVTQSSRYLVKRTGEKVFLECVQDMDHENMFWYRQDPGLGLRLIYFSYDVKMKEKGDIPEGYSVSREKKERFSLILESASTNQTSMYLCASSAYTQGNSNQPQHFGDGTRLSIL.

The chain carries TRBV19 and TRBJ2-1; D possibly corresponds to TRBD1 (6 bases). The germline V and J ends were trimmed by 0 bases and 4 bases, with 10 bases remaining between them. Germline values: CDR1 LNHDA, CDR2 SQIVND (reference sequence). CDR3 length: 15 amino acids. This CDR3 reads CASSIEGADYNEQFF. For the CDR3, the DNA is TGTGCCAGTAGTATAGAGGGGGCAGATTACAATGAGCAGTTCTTC. Complete variable domain (other parts from reference TRBV19 and TRBJ2-1): DGGITQSPKYLFRKEGQNVTLSCEQNLNHDAMYWYRQDPGQGLRLIYYSQIVNDFQKGDIAEGYSVSREKKESFPLTVTSAQKNPTAFYLCASSIEGADYNEQFFGPGTRLTVL.

V gene TRBV3-1 (or the pseudogene TRBV3-2) combines with J gene TRBJ2-1; the D gene is possibly TRBD2 (5 bases). V gave up 4 bases and J gave up 7 bases, with 14 bases separating them. The CDR3 sequence is 14 residues long. Per the germline V gene, CDR1 is LGHDT and CDR2 is YNNKEL (reference sequence). CDR3 protein: CASSRSGLWNEQFF. The CDR3 bases are TGTGCCAGCAGCCGATCCGGACTGTGGAATGAGCAGTTCTTC.

This chain joins TRBV5-1 and TRBJ1-4; D is possibly TRBD1 (5 bases). This CDR3 region has 15 residues. Trimming took 1 base from V and 7 from J, leaving 14 bases between them. Per germline, CDR1 SGHRS and CDR2 YFSETQ. CDR3 nucleotides: TGCGCCAGCAGCTTGAATCAGGGAATATCTGAAAAACTGTTTTTT. Protein: CASSLNQGISEKLFF.

The V and J genes are TRBV27 and TRBJ1-4, with a tentative D call TRBD1 (5 bases). The CDR3 runs to 13 residues. In germline, CDR1 is MNHEY, CDR2 SMNVEV (reference sequence). The germline V and J ends were trimmed by 6 bases and 6 bases, with 11 bases remaining between them. CDR3 nucleotide sequence: TGTGCCAGCAGCCGGGGGGTTTATGAAAAACTGTTTTTT. It yields the protein CASSRGVYEKLFF.

Comments on this clone: At one of its ends the junction is not consistent with the germline gene, which may arise from a read error. The chain is built from TRBV28 and TRBJ2-7, with D possibly TRBD1 on 5 matching bases. The CDR3 is 14 residues long. Germline CDR1 MDHEN, CDR2 SYDVKM. In DNA, the CDR3 is TGTGCCAGCAGTCCTACAATGACAGCCTTTGGATTACACTTC. Translated, it gives CASSPTMTAFGLHF.

This clone occurred a few times. The CDR3 DNA sequence: TGTGCCAGTACGCGGGGACGCCGGGATTCACCCCTCCACTTT. Translating it yields CASTRGRRDSPLHF. The chain has TRBV19 and TRBJ1-6; TRBD1 is a possible D gene (5 bases). V gave up 7 bases and J gave up 8 bases, with 15 bases separating them. The CDR3 sequence is 14 residues long. Looked up from germline, CDR1 is LNHDA and CDR2 is SQIVND (reference sequence). Based on the CDR3 plus reference TRBV19 and TRBJ1-6, the full variable domain is DGGITQSPKYLFRKEGQNVTLSCEQNLNHDAMYWYRQDPGQGLRLIYYSQIVNDFQKGDIAEGYSVSREKKESFPLTVTSAQKNPTAFYLCASTRGRRDSPLHFGNGTRLTVT.

The chain combines TRBV11-2 with TRBJ1-3; the match to TRBD1 covers 7 bases. V trimming: 6 bases; J trimming: 2 bases; junction bases outside the gene matches: 7. The CDR3 contains 15 residues. Germline lookup yields CDR1 SGHAT and CDR2 FQNNGV. CDR3 residues: CASRGLDRAGNTIYF. The CDR3 nucleotides read TGTGCCAGCAGGGGTCTCGACAGGGCTGGAAACACCATATATTTT.

The gene calls are TRBV15 and TRBJ2-5; D is unresolved. The CDR3 is made up of 14 amino acids. Trimming shortened V by 6 bases and J by 0 bases, and 11 bases separated the two germline ends. CDR1 LNHNV and CDR2 YYDKDF come from the germline V gene (reference sequence). The CDR3 reads CATSSQVYQETQYF. CDR3 in DNA: TGTGCCACCAGTTCGCAGGTGTACCAAGAGACCCAGTACTTC.

In its sample, this clone was seen a few times. The chain is built from TRBV27 and TRBJ2-7; the D is unclear. V was clipped by 0 bases and J by 1 base, with 13 bases between them. Germline V lookup: CDR1 MNHEY, CDR2 SMNVEV (reference sequence). The CDR3 totals 16 residues. The CDR3 protein is CASSLSADVASYEQYF. The DNA for the CDR3 is TGTGCCAGCAGTTTATCGGCCGATGTGGCTTCCTACGAGCAGTACTTC.

The rearrangement joins TRBV5-1 to TRBJ2-6; D call uncertain. In germline, CDR1 is SGHRS, CDR2 YFSETQ. Trimming pared 4 bases from V and 0 bases from J, leaving 8 bases between. The CDR3 extends over 15 amino acids. CDR3 sequence reads: CASSNRRSGANVLTF. The DNA for the CDR3 is TGCGCCAGCAGCAACAGACGCTCTGGGGCCAACGTCCTGACTTTC.

The chain couples TRBV27 to TRBJ1-5; 8 bases are a match to TRBD1. The CDR3 is 15 residues long. The junction had 8 bases not matched to a gene; V was cut back by 4 bases and J by 6 bases. CDR1 is MNHEY and CDR2 is SMNVEV in the germline V gene (reference sequence). The CDR3 is CASSSGQGRGQPQHF. The CDR3 DNA follows: TGTGCCAGCAGTTCTGGACAGGGCAGGGGTCAGCCCCAGCATTTT.

CDR3 loop: CASSLATGGDSPLHF. For the CDR3, the DNA is TGTGCCAGCAGCTTAGCCACAGGGGGCGATTCACCCCTCCACTTT. The chain employs TRBV7-9 and TRBJ1-6; TRBD1 agrees at 9 bases. CDR1 and CDR2 (germline): SEHNR, FQNEAQ (reference sequence). The CDR3 runs to 15 residues. The ends lost 0 bases at V and 8 bases at J; junction bases unmatched: 2.

J is TRBJ1-1 and V is TRBV18; 9 bases are a match to TRBD1. Germline loops: CDR1 KGHSH, CDR2 LQKENI. V lost 3 bases and J lost 6; bases outside the gene matches: 8. The length of the CDR3 is 15 residues. The CDR3 loop is CASSPKDRGKSEAFF. CDR3 DNA: TGTGCCAGCTCACCTAAAGACAGGGGGAAATCTGAAGCTTTCTTT.

The chain has TRBV30 and TRBJ2-1, with D possibly being TRBD1 (5 bases). The CDR3 has 14 residues. Trimming cost V 5 bases and J 0 bases, with 11 bases left between them. The germline CDR1 and CDR2 sequences are GTSNPN and SVGIG (reference sequence). CDR3 coding DNA: TGTGCCTGGCACCAGGGAAGCTCCTACAATGAGCAGTTCTTC. Its protein product is CAWHQGSSYNEQFF. The full variable domain, in which reference TRBV30 and TRBJ2-1 provide the parts outside the CDR3, is SQTIHQWPATLVQPVGSPLSLECTVEGTSNPNLYWYRQAAGRGLQLLFYSVGIGQISSEVPQNLSASRPQDRQFILSSKKLLLSDSGFYLCAWHQGSSYNEQFFGPGTRLTVL.

The chain is built from TRBV28 and TRBJ2-7, with D perhaps matching TRBD1 (6 bases). Germline V gene sequence: CDR1 MDHEN, CDR2 SYDVKM. The CDR3 runs 14 residues. Trimming shortened V by 7 bases and J by 4 bases, and 17 bases separated the two germline ends. CDR3 in amino acids: CASTPDSQIYEQYF. In DNA, the CDR3 is TGTGCCAGCACCCCGGACAGCCAGATATACGAGCAGTACTTC.

This rearrangement joins TRBV5-1 to TRBJ2-5; possibly TRBD1 for D (6 bases). This CDR3 comprises 16 residues. From germline, CDR1 is SGHRS and CDR2 YFSETQ. Trimming removed 0 bases at V and 4 bases at J, with 16 bases between. The CDR3 DNA reads TGCGCCAGCAGCTTGGGGCAGGGGCTTAGTATAGAGACCCAGTACTTC. Translating gives CASSLGQGLSIETQYF.

The chain combines TRBV7-9 with TRBJ2-3; D is perhaps TRBD2 (5 bases). V lost 3 bases, J lost 0 bases, and 10 bases lay in between. Looked up from germline, CDR1 is SEHNR and CDR2 is FQNEAQ (reference sequence). The CDR3 totals 15 residues. The CDR3 region has the DNA TGTGCCAGCAGCTTTTCCCTAGCTAGCACAGATACGCAGTATTTT. Translating it yields CASSFSLASTDTQYF.